This TCR beta chain derives from a study of blood T cell repertoires in COVID-19. In the authors' methods: By means of reference gene primer amplification, nucleated cell counts were estimated. Data came from immunoSEQ multiplex PCR; TCRdb stores just in-frame clones and leaves some out. V and J calls plus clone size are reproduced from that table; the DNA served to infer D and trimming. The sample contains around 150,000 clones, roughly four fifths of which appear only once. Recruits, aged about 18 to 95 years, lived in some 25 US areas. Participants reported their clinical history, and cohort assignment relied on those reports. Recovered status applied to Cohort 3 donors who had two consecutive negative PCRs. It also applied to those with clearance or with symptom resolution. Germline V CDR1 and CDR2: MNHEY, SVGAGI. This CDR3 contains 15 residues. V lost 6 bases and J 3 bases, leaving 15 bases between the germline ends.

This chain connects TRBV6-5 to TRBJ2-4, with D possibly being TRBD1 (6 bases). This clonotype originated in a man aged 45-60 years who had recovered from COVID-19. The sequenced sample consisted of PBMCs or T cells enriched from blood (not recorded which). CDR3 in DNA: TGTGCCAGCAGCCCCACAGGGAAAGGCAAAAACATTCAGTACTTC. Translation gives CASSPTGKGKNIQYF.